These 27 T cell receptor beta chains were all obtained from the same sample, sequenced in a study of tumor and adjacent non-tumor tissue in lung cancer. This sample's RNA came from whole unsorted tissue. Distant lung tissue was collected more than 3 cm away from the tumor edge. Three rounds of nested PCR, following a modified ARM-PCR protocol, produced the TCRbeta library. Using its own MiXCR run on the multiplex PCR reads, TCRdb lists one record per CDR3 protein. Of roughly 75,000 distinct CDR3 sequences in the sample, 65% to 85% were seen once. The sequenced material came from distant non-tumor lung tissue. The receptors here all came from a man aged 60 to 75 with non-small cell lung cancer.

Comments on this clonotype: At one end, the junction sequence differs from germline, possibly due to a read error. The chain carries TRBV29-1 and TRBJ2-1; 8 bases align to TRBD2. This CDR3 contains 13 residues. CDR1 is SQVTM and CDR2 is ANQGSEA in the germline V gene. CDR3 sequence reads: CCVDVTSANEQFF. In DNA form, the CDR3 reads TGCTGCGTTGACGTGACTAGCGCTAATGAGCAGTTCTTC.

V gene TRBV20-1 combines with J gene TRBJ2-1; D is tentatively TRBD1 or TRBD2 (8 bases each). The ends were cut back, 5 bases at V and 8 bases at J, with 19 bases in the middle. The CDR3 loop spans 14 amino acids. Germline V CDR1 and CDR2: DFQATT, SNEGSKA (reference sequence). The CDR3 here is CSAEVRGGQDEQFF. The CDR3 DNA sequence: TGCAGTGCTGAAGTTCGGGGGGGACAGGATGAGCAGTTCTTC.

The sample holds many counts of this clonotype. V and J are TRBV6-2 or TRBV6-3 and TRBJ1-1, with TRBD1 identical over 8 bases. V lost 5 bases to trimming and J lost 7 bases; unmatched junction nucleotides: 9. The germline gives CDR1 MNHEY, CDR2 SVGEGT. CDR3 length: 14 amino acids. The CDR3 loop is CASSTGGRWNEAFF. CDR3 nucleotide sequence: TGTGCCAGCAGTACAGGGGGGCGATGGAATGAAGCTTTCTTT.

The chain employs TRBV20-1 and TRBJ2-3; no clear D gene. V lost 5 bases and J lost 4, with 16 bases in between. The CDR3 runs to 14 residues. Germline V gene sequence: CDR1 DFQATT, CDR2 SNEGSKA (reference sequence). This chain's CDR3 is CSARDFRIPDTQYF. The CDR3 DNA follows: TGCAGTGCTCGTGACTTCCGGATCCCAGATACGCAGTATTTT.

With respect to this clonotype: A junction boundary mismatches the germline segment, possibly from a read error. The rearrangement uses TRBV20-1 and TRBJ1-2; D remains ambiguous. The germline V gene has CDR1 DFQATT and CDR2 SNEGSKA (reference sequence). The CDR3 spans 15 residues. Here the CDR3 reads CSARELAWKNGGDTF. CDR3 DNA: TGCAGTGCTAGAGAACTTGCATGGAAAAATGGTGGCGACACCTTC.

This clonotype has a single count. At one boundary the junction diverges from the germline segment, which might be a read error. V and J are TRBV11-2 and TRBJ2-6, with 7 bases matching TRBD1. CDR3 length: 19 residues. Germline values: CDR1 SGHAT, CDR2 FQNNGV. The CDR3 DNA follows: TGTGCCATCAGCTTAGTTCCTAAGGACAGGCCCTCTGGGGCCAACATCCTGACTTTC. Amino acid sequence: CAISLVPKDRPSGANILTF.

Concerning this clonotype itself: An end of the junction differs from the germline gene, which may be a read error. The chain joins TRBV6-5 to TRBJ1-5; D gene unclear. This CDR3 spans 15 amino acids. CDR1 and CDR2 (germline): MNHEY, SVGAGI. The CDR3 reads CASSYLEGGNQPQHF. In DNA, the CDR3 is TGTGCCAGCAGTTACCTAGAGGGAGGCAATCAGCCCCAACATTTT.

On this clonotype: In this CDR3 the conserved last residue, phenylalanine or tryptophan, is missing, so a read error is likely. The chain links TRBV20-1 to TRBJ1-2; tentatively, D is TRBD1 (5 bases). Germline V gives CDR1 DFQATT, CDR2 SNEGSKA (reference sequence). This CDR3 has 14 residues. CDR3 bases: TGCAATGCTAGAGGCGGGACTTCTAACTATGGCTACACCCTC. Residues: CNARGGTSNYGYTL.

The chain has TRBV6-1 and TRBJ2-5, with 12 bases fitting TRBD2. CDR3 length: 15 residues. The germline V gene has CDR1 MNHNS and CDR2 SASEGT. J lost 11 bases, V lost 2 bases, and 9 bases had no gene match. CDR3 sequence reads: CASSELAGGPEIQYF. The CDR3 DNA follows: TGTGCCAGCAGTGAACTAGCGGGGGGGCCCGAGATTCAGTACTTC.

This clonotype was detected a few times. Its ends do not fully match the called genes, so a read error is possible. The genes are TRBV11-2 and TRBJ2-5, with 7 bases matching TRBD1. The CDR3 is 13 residues long. Germline V lookup: CDR1 SGHAT, CDR2 FQNNGV. CDR3 bases: TGTGCCAGCAGTTCTACAGGGGAAGAGACACAGTGTTTC. Translated: CASSSTGEETQCF.

This clonotype was observed a single time. The gene calls are TRBV11-3 and TRBJ1-1; D remains ambiguous. This CDR3 is built from 14 residues. V lost 11 bases to trimming and J lost 5 bases, with 21 bases between them. CDR1 is SGHNT, CDR2 YENEEA, per germline. The CDR3 nucleotides read TGTGCCTGCACCTCGCACGAACGGCAGACTGAAGCTTTCTTT. Its protein product is CACTSHERQTEAFF.

Turning to this clonotype: The junction does not match germline at one end; this may be a read error. The rearrangement links TRBV12-3 or TRBV12-4 to TRBJ2-2, with TRBD1 matching over 7 bases. The CDR3 has 16 residues. CDR3 nucleotides: TGTGACAGCAGTGATATGACAGGGCGAAACACCGGGGAGCCGTTTTTT. It encodes CDSSDMTGRNTGEPFF.

A word on this clonotype: One end of the junction fails to match germline, which may point to a read error. V usage is TRBV20-1 and J usage is TRBJ2-1; 9 bases are a match to TRBD2. Germline V gene data show CDR1 as DFQATT and CDR2 as SNEGSKA (reference sequence). This CDR3 contains 15 residues. DNA for the CDR3: TGCAGTGCTGGAGAATTAGCGGGAGACTACAGTGAGCAGTTCTTC. This codes for CSAGELAGDYSEQFF.

The chain is built from TRBV11-2 and TRBJ2-5; 9 bases fit TRBD1. Germline V gene sequence: CDR1 SGHAT, CDR2 FQNNGV. There are 15 residues in the CDR3. Trimming removed 11 bases from V and 2 bases from J; junction bases left unmatched: 12. Here the CDR3 reads CACTLNRGQQETQYF. CDR3 nucleotide sequence: TGTGCCTGCACCTTGAACAGGGGGCAACAAGAGACCCAGTACTTC. The whole variable domain, remainder taken from reference TRBV11-2 and TRBJ2-5, is EAGVAQSPRYKIIEKRQSVAFWCNPISGHATLYWYQQILGQGPKLLIQFQNNGVVDDSQLPKDRFSAERLKGVDSTLKIQPAKLEDSAVYLCACTLNRGQQETQYFGPGTRLLVL.

The chain employs TRBV6-5 and TRBJ2-5, with TRBD2 identical over 7 bases. The CDR3 length is 14 residues. The germline V gene encodes CDR1 MNHEY and CDR2 SVGAGI. For the CDR3, the DNA is TGTTCCAACAGTGATACCGGAACCGCGGGGGCCCAGTACTTC. It translates to CSNSDTGTAGAQYF.

Turning to this clonotype: At one end, the junction sequence differs from germline, possibly due to a read error. The chain couples TRBV14 to TRBJ1-1, with D tentatively TRBD1 (6 bases). The CDR3 runs to 15 residues. Per the germline V gene, CDR1 is SGHDN and CDR2 is FVKESK. Written as DNA, the CDR3 is TGTGCCAGCAGCCAACTAAGGGGGTTTGGCACTGAAGCTCTCTTT. Residues: CASSQLRGFGTEALF.

As for this clonotype: This likely comes from a read error, as the CDR3 has no conserved phenylalanine or tryptophan at its end. This sequence joins TRBV20-1 and TRBJ2-1; D is undetermined. This CDR3 region has 14 residues. Germline assignment: CDR1 DFQATT and CDR2 SNEGSKA (reference sequence). CDR3 coding DNA: TGCAGTGCTAGGGGCGGTCGAGCCTACTATGAGCAGTTCGTC. It specifies CSARGGRAYYEQFV.

The sample holds one count of this clonotype. An end of the junction does not agree with germline; a read error may underlie this. The rearrangement joins TRBV4-1 to TRBJ1-2; D remains unclear. Germline V CDR1 and CDR2: MGHRA, YSYEKL. There are 15 residues in the CDR3. CDR3 in DNA: TGCTCCAGCAACCAAGGCCGGCGACCTAACTATGGCTACACCTTC. It specifies CSSNQGRRPNYGYTF.

In regard to this clonotype: A read error may account for a junction end that differs from germline. V gene TRBV5-8 combines with J gene TRBJ1-3; 9 nucleotides align to TRBD1. From germline, CDR1 is SGHTS and CDR2 YDEGEE. This CDR3 is built from 16 residues. The chain's CDR3 is CASRLDRQGGGNTIYF. DNA of the CDR3: TGTGCCAGCAGATTGGACCGACAGGGGGGTGGAAACACCATTTATTTT.

As for this clonotype: At one of its ends the junction is not consistent with the germline gene, which may arise from a read error. The V gene is TRBV12-3 or TRBV12-4, the J gene TRBJ1-5; 8 nucleotides align to TRBD1. CDR3 length equals 16 residues. Here the CDR3 reads CASSLDRGRSNRPQHF. The CDR3, as DNA: TGCGCCAGCAGTTTAGACAGGGGTAGGAGCAATCGGCCCCAGCATTTT.

As for this clonotype: One end of the junction does not line up with germline, which may come from a read error. The CDR3 nucleotides read TGTGTCAGCAGCTTAACGCCGAATCTCTATGGACGGAACACTGAAGCTTTCTTT. The encoded protein is CVSSLTPNLYGRNTEAFF. The chain uses TRBV11-3 and TRBJ1-1, with D unresolved. Germline V gene lookup returns CDR1 SGHNT and CDR2 YENEEA. CDR3 length: 18 amino acids.

This chain joins TRBV11-2 and TRBJ2-2; D gene ambiguous. Trimming shortened V by 6 bases and J by 10 bases, and 15 bases separated the two germline ends. This CDR3 has 13 amino acids. The germline V gene encodes CDR1 SGHAT and CDR2 FQNNGV. The CDR3 region is CASRSGGLPELFF. The CDR3 DNA reads TGTGCCAGCAGGTCTGGTGGCCTACCGGAGCTGTTTTTT.

To note about this clonotype: The junction does not match germline at one end; this may be a read error. The V and J genes are TRBV11-3 and TRBJ2-1, with 9 bases aligning to TRBD2. There are 16 residues in the CDR3. Per germline, CDR1 SGHNT and CDR2 YENEEA. CDR3 sequence: CASSLGGTSIHNEKFF. The CDR3 DNA sequence: TGTGCCAGTAGCTTAGGGGGGACTAGCATCCACAATGAAAAGTTCTTC.

The genes are TRBV12-3 or TRBV12-4 and TRBJ2-7; D remains ambiguous. The CDR3 has 14 amino acids. CDR3 DNA sequence: TGTGACAGTAGTTTCGTGGGCCAGCCTCAAGAGCAGTACTTC. Amino acid sequence: CDSSFVGQPQEQYF.

The J gene is TRBJ1-2, the V gene TRBV5-1, with D possibly matching TRBD1 (6 bases). This CDR3 has 16 amino acids. Germline CDR1 SGHRS, CDR2 YFSETQ. Trimming cost V 4 bases and J 4 bases, with 20 bases left between them. CDR3 nucleotide sequence: TGCGCCAGCAGCCACGGGAGCTCACAGGGAACCTATGGCTACACCTTC. Protein sequence: CASSHGSSQGTYGYTF.

The chain combines TRBV28 with TRBJ2-1, with TRBD2 matching 13 bases. This CDR3 has 14 residues. Trimming removed 6 bases from V and 11 bases from J; junction bases left unmatched: 7. Germline V CDR1 and CDR2: MDHEN, SYDVKM. The CDR3: CASRQGLAGDQQFF. In DNA, the CDR3 is TGTGCCAGCAGACAAGGACTAGCGGGGGATCAGCAGTTCTTC. The full variable domain, with the rest looked up from reference TRBV28 and TRBJ2-1, is DVKVTQSSRYLVKRTGEKVFLECVQDMDHENMFWYRQDPGLGLRLIYFSYDVKMKEKGDIPEGYSVSREKKERFSLILESASTNQTSMYLCASRQGLAGDQQFFGPGTRLTVL.

On this clonotype itself: Because the CDR3 is missing its conserved closing phenylalanine or tryptophan, this is likely a read error. The chain combines TRBV11-3 with TRBJ2-1, with D possibly matching TRBD2 (6 bases). Germline lookup yields CDR1 SGHNT and CDR2 YENEEA. The V gene lost 0 bases and the J gene lost 7 bases, with 19 bases spanning the gap. The length of the CDR3 is 17 residues. The CDR3 DNA reads TGTGCCAGCAGCTTAGAACGACTACCGGGAGTAGGTAATGAGCAGTTCTTA. Its translation is CASSLERLPGVGNEQFL.